The 25 T cell receptor beta chains listed next were all sequenced from one sample in a study of T cell repertoires in cytomegalovirus infection. TCRdb analysed the reads with MiXCR anew, one entry per CDR3 protein. The sample lists some 480,000 distinct CDR3 sequences; roughly a third were seen once. These TCRs are of unknown antigen specificity. This material consisted of cultured PBMCs, taken from culture after CMV antigen stimulation. The receptors were sampled from a human donor in good health (CMV status not recorded). Some clones in this sample may be carry-over from other donors' samples.

This clonotype was seen once. The chain couples TRBV19 to TRBJ2-1; TRBD2 aligns across 13 bases. Germline values: CDR1 LNHDA, CDR2 SQIVND (reference sequence). The length of the CDR3 is 18 residues. Trimming cost V 3 bases and J 5 bases; bases outside gene matches: 10. The CDR3 DNA reads as TGTGCCAGTAGTATGGGCCCGACTAGCGGGAGGCCTCACAATGAGCAGTTCTTC. This translates into CASSMGPTSGRPHNEQFF.

This clonotype was detected only a few times. This chain uses TRBV12-3 or TRBV12-4 with TRBJ2-3; 11 bases align to TRBD2. The ends lost 5 bases at V and 4 bases at J; junction bases unmatched: 5. The length of the CDR3 is 15 residues. The CDR3 spells CASSHTSGRSDTQYF. As DNA, the CDR3 is TGTGCCAGCAGTCATACTAGCGGGAGATCAGATACGCAGTATTTT.

This sequence joins TRBV28 and TRBJ2-7, with a weak D call TRBD2 (6 bases). Germline V gene data show CDR1 as MDHEN and CDR2 as SYDVKM. This CDR3 has 15 amino acids. The ends were cut back, 5 bases at V and 3 bases at J, with 17 bases in the middle. This chain's CDR3 is CASSQRTGGDYEQYV. The CDR3 nucleotides are TGTGCCAGCAGTCAACGGACTGGCGGGGACTACGAGCAGTACGTC.

The chain couples TRBV20-1 to TRBJ1-3, with D possibly TRBD1 on 6 matching bases. This CDR3 spans 15 amino acids. V was trimmed by 6 bases and J by 0 bases, leaving 15 bases between them. CDR1 is DFQATT, CDR2 SNEGSKA, per germline (reference sequence). This CDR3 reads CSALPTGTSGNTIYF. CDR3 DNA: TGCAGTGCCCTCCCGACAGGTACCTCTGGAAACACCATATATTTT.

There are many counts of this clonotype. This chain uses TRBV7-6 with TRBJ2-1, with TRBD2 identical over 7 bases. The V gene end was trimmed by 6 bases and the J gene end by 7 bases; junction bases not matched to a gene: 6. The CDR3 consists of 13 residues. From germline, CDR1 is SGHVS and CDR2 FNYEAQ. In DNA, the CDR3 is TGTGCCAGCAGGGGGGGGGGACGGAATGAGCAGTTCTTC. It translates to CASRGGGRNEQFF.

This clonotype was observed a handful of times. The rearrangement links TRBV7-2 to TRBJ2-7; TRBD2 aligns across 10 bases. The CDR3 loop spans 17 amino acids. CDR1 is SGHTA and CDR2 is FQGNSA in the germline V gene. The trim removed 4 bases at V and 1 base at J, leaving 10 bases unmatched. The CDR3 is CASSWKSGLAKSYEQYF. CDR3 coding DNA: TGTGCCAGCAGCTGGAAATCGGGACTAGCGAAGTCCTACGAGCAGTACTTC.

This clonotype was seen a few times. V and J are TRBV11-3 and TRBJ2-1; TRBD2 matches 9 bases. After removal of 6 bases from V and 5 bases from J, the junction contained 17 bases not matched to a gene. There are 18 residues in the CDR3. Germline V gene data show CDR1 as SGHNT and CDR2 as YENEEA. The CDR3 coding sequence is TGTGCCAGCAGACTTCCCGGGACTAGCCCAAAGAAGGACAATGAGCAGTTCTTC. Protein: CASRLPGTSPKKDNEQFF.

The table lists this clonotype with a few counts. The chain joins TRBV12-3 or TRBV12-4 to TRBJ2-1; D is possibly TRBD2 (7 bases). CDR3 length equals 17 residues. Trimming left V 4 bases short and J 4 bases short, with 20 bases between. The CDR3 nucleotides read TGTGCCAGCAGTTCGGGGGGCAGTTTAGGTGCTTACAATGAGCAGTTCTTC. The encoded protein is CASSSGGSLGAYNEQFF.

The rearrangement joins TRBV4-3 to TRBJ1-6, with 8 bases identical to TRBD1. CDR3 length: 17 residues. After removal of 1 base from V and 6 bases from J, the junction contained 8 bases not matched to a gene. Germline CDR1 LGHNA, CDR2 YSLEER. CDR3 protein: CASSQGGQGGRNSPLHF. DNA for the CDR3: TGCGCCAGCAGCCAAGGAGGACAGGGAGGTCGTAATTCACCCCTCCACTTT.

This clonotype was observed a single time. The rearrangement joins TRBV12-3 or TRBV12-4 to TRBJ1-1; D remains unclear. This CDR3 comprises 15 residues. V lost 7 bases and J 0 bases, leaving 15 bases between the germline ends. This CDR3 reads CASKPEDGLNTEAFF. In nucleotides, the CDR3 is TGTGCCAGCAAGCCCGAGGACGGGCTGAACACTGAAGCTTTCTTT.

J is TRBJ1-1 and V is TRBV6-8, with D hard to call. Trimming shortened V by 3 bases and J by 1 base, and 12 bases separated the two germline ends. The CDR3 has 15 amino acids. Germline CDR1 and CDR2: MNHGY and SAAAGT. The CDR3 DNA follows: TGTGCCAGCAGTTATGGTGGGAATAGGAACACTGAAGCTTTCTTT. Protein: CASSYGGNRNTEAFF.

J is TRBJ2-1 and V is TRBV28, with a weak D call TRBD2 (6 bases). This CDR3 comprises 16 residues. V gave up 3 bases and J gave up 0 bases, with 12 bases separating them. Looked up from germline, CDR1 is MDHEN and CDR2 is SYDVKM. The CDR3 protein is CASSFTLATSYNEQFF. CDR3 nucleotide sequence: TGTGCCAGCAGTTTTACCCTAGCGACCTCCTACAATGAGCAGTTCTTC.

The chain links TRBV6-2 or TRBV6-3 to TRBJ2-7; D assignment may be TRBD1 or TRBD2 (5 bases each). CDR1 is MNHEY, CDR2 SVGEGT, per germline. The CDR3 extends over 13 amino acids. V was cut by 6 bases and J by 3 bases, with 12 bases left in between. CDR3 sequence reads: CASRSGAGYEQYF. CDR3 in DNA: TGTGCCAGCAGGTCCGGGGCGGGCTACGAGCAGTACTTC.

The rearrangement links TRBV7-2 to TRBJ1-1, with 8 bases aligning to TRBD1. This CDR3 has 12 residues. Germline CDR1 reads SGHTA; CDR2 reads FQGNSA. J lost 11 bases, V lost 5 bases, and 7 bases had no gene match. The CDR3 bases are TGTGCCAGCAGCGGACAGGGCAGTACGGCTTTCTTT. Translated: CASSGQGSTAFF.

This clonotype was observed at least ten times. This sequence joins TRBV7-6 and TRBJ2-1; 7 positions agree with TRBD1. The CDR3 extends over 15 amino acids. Looked up from germline, CDR1 is SGHVS and CDR2 is FNYEAQ. V shed 4 bases and J 6 bases; nucleotides not matched to a gene: 9. The CDR3 loop is CASSYRQGQGNEQFF. DNA for the CDR3: TGTGCCAGCAGCTACCGACAGGGTCAGGGCAATGAGCAGTTCTTC.

This clonotype was seen at least ten times. The J gene is TRBJ2-7, the V gene TRBV5-8; D is uncertain. Germline loops: CDR1 SGHTS, CDR2 YDEGEE. The V and J ends lost 1 base and 3 bases respectively, with 11 bases between them. The CDR3 consists of 14 residues. The CDR3 loop is CASSLHRSHYEQYV. The DNA for the CDR3 is TGTGCCAGCAGCTTGCATCGAAGTCACTACGAGCAGTACGTC.

This clonotype was observed a few times. The chain recombines TRBV12-3 or TRBV12-4 with TRBJ1-3, with D perhaps matching TRBD1 (5 bases). CDR3 size: 15 residues. V lost 2 bases and J lost 0, with 8 bases in between. In nucleotides, the CDR3 is TGTGCCAGCAGTTTAAGGGGTCTCTCTGGAAACACCATATATTTT. Its protein product is CASSLRGLSGNTIYF.

This clonotype was counted a few times. The rearrangement uses TRBV4-1 and TRBJ2-7; 11 nucleotides match TRBD2. The CDR3 consists of 17 residues. The V gene end was trimmed by 1 base and the J gene end by 4 bases; junction bases not matched to a gene: 9. From germline, CDR1 is MGHRA and CDR2 YSYEKL. The CDR3 DNA reads as TGCGCCAGCAGCCAAGGGGGGGGCACTAGCGGGAGATACGAGCAGTACTTC. It is translated as CASSQGGGTSGRYEQYF.

This clonotype turned up a few times. The chain links TRBV7-9 to TRBJ1-2; no reliable D call. CDR3 length equals 14 residues. The V end was cut by 1 base, the J end by 4 bases, with 10 bases between. CDR1 SEHNR and CDR2 FQNEAQ come from the germline V gene (reference sequence). CDR3 nucleotide sequence: TGTGCCAGCAGCTTAGGCGCAGACCTCTATGGCTACACCTTC. Protein product: CASSLGADLYGYTF.

The chain recombines TRBV7-8 with TRBJ2-1; TRBD2 might be the D (7 bases). There are 15 residues in the CDR3. The germline CDR1 and CDR2 sequences are SGHVS and FQNEAQ. The V end was cut by 2 bases, the J end by 4 bases, with 12 bases between. The CDR3: CASSLRGALYNEQFF. The CDR3 region has the DNA TGTGCCAGCAGCTTACGGGGGGCACTATACAATGAGCAGTTCTTC.

V and J are TRBV20-1 and TRBJ2-1; 10 positions match TRBD2. Trimming removed 2 bases from V and 0 bases from J; junction bases left unmatched: 10. Germline V lookup: CDR1 DFQATT, CDR2 SNEGSKA (reference sequence). CDR3 length: 18 amino acids. The CDR3 DNA sequence: TGCAGTGCTAGAAGACTAGCGGGTAGCACTAGCTCCTACAATGAGCAGTTCTTC. This gives the protein CSARRLAGSTSSYNEQFF.

This clonotype has only a few counts. This chain uses TRBV5-8 with TRBJ2-1; TRBD2 agrees at 8 bases. Germline V gene data show CDR1 as SGHTS and CDR2 as YDEGEE. Losses at the gene ends were 4 bases for V and 0 bases for J; bases not matched to a gene: 6. This CDR3 region has 16 residues. The CDR3 coding sequence is TGTGCCAGCAGCCCCCAAGCGGGAGTCTCCTACAATGAGCAGTTCTTC. Its translation: CASSPQAGVSYNEQFF.

The table lists this clonotype with a few counts. The chain carries TRBV19 and TRBJ1-6; possibly TRBD1 for D (5 bases). The CDR3 contains 17 residues. The germline CDR1 and CDR2 sequences are LNHDA and SQIVND (reference sequence). With 1 base removed from V and 7 bases from J, the gap between germline ends came to 17 bases. CDR3 amino acids: CASSIVGAGASNSPLHF. The DNA of the CDR3 is TGTGCCAGTAGTATAGTGGGAGCCGGGGCCTCAAATTCACCCCTCCACTTT.

This sequence joins TRBV7-3 and TRBJ1-4, with TRBD1 matching over 8 bases. Germline V gene sequence: CDR1 SGHTA, CDR2 FQGTGA. The ends lost 5 bases at V and 5 bases at J; junction bases unmatched: 22. The CDR3 is made up of 20 amino acids. Written as DNA, the CDR3 is TGTGCCAGCAGCCGAACCCACAAGACAGGGGAAATTATTATGAATGAAAAACTGTTTTTT. Its protein product is CASSRTHKTGEIIMNEKLFF. The variable domain in full, completed from reference TRBV7-3 and TRBJ1-4, reads GAGVSQTPSNKVTEKGKYVELRCDPISGHTALYWYRQSLGQGPEFLIYFQGTGAADDSGLPNDRFFAVRPEGSVSTLKIQRTERGDSAVYLCASSRTHKTGEIIMNEKLFFGSGTQLSVL.

The chain links TRBV7-2 to TRBJ1-2, with TRBD1 matching 8 bases. V lost 1 base and J lost 8; bases outside the gene matches: 15. Germline CDR1 is SGHTA and CDR2 is FQGNSA. CDR3 length: 17 amino acids. CDR3 DNA sequence: TGTGCCAGCAGCTTAGATCTAGGACAGGGTTTAAACAGCGGCTACACCTTC. It is translated as CASSLDLGQGLNSGYTF.